This entry lists 5 T cell receptor beta chains sequenced from one sample in a study of chemoradiotherapy in HPV16-positive cancers. Sequencing was performed with immunoSEQ multiplex PCR; in TCRdb, only in-frame clones are kept and a portion is missing. The sample yields 45,000 to 60,000 clones, more than 75% seen once. The sequencing used blood, collected from a patient who underwent chemoradiotherapy. The receptors stem from a human donor with HPV-associated anogenital cancer.

The chain uses TRBV30 and TRBJ2-5, with TRBD2 matching over 11 bases. After removal of 5 bases from V and 3 bases from J, the junction contained 8 bases not matched to a gene. This CDR3 contains 15 residues. The germline V gene encodes CDR1 GTSNPN and CDR2 SVGIG (reference sequence). The CDR3 region is CAWGWGLADKETQYF. The CDR3 DNA reads as TGTGCCTGGGGTTGGGGACTAGCGGACAAAGAGACCCAGTACTTC.

The J gene is TRBJ1-4, the V gene TRBV30, with a weak D call TRBD1 (6 bases). V was pared by 7 bases and J by 3 bases, with 12 bases between. Germline loops: CDR1 GTSNPN, CDR2 SVGIG (reference sequence). The CDR3 covers 13 residues. CDR3 residues: CALPTGPNEKLFF. The CDR3 DNA is TGTGCCTTGCCGACAGGACCTAATGAAAAACTGTTTTTT.

J is TRBJ2-3 and V is TRBV7-9; D not resolved. The V end was cut by 1 base, the J end by 6 bases, with 8 bases between. Germline V lookup: CDR1 SEHNR, CDR2 FQNEAQ (reference sequence). The CDR3 runs to 13 residues. The CDR3, as DNA: TGTGCCAGCAGCTTAGGGGTTTGGGATACGCAGTATTTT. Protein: CASSLGVWDTQYF.

The chain uses TRBV5-1 and TRBJ2-7; TRBD1 matches at 7 bases. The CDR3 length is 13 residues. V was pared by 5 bases and J by 4 bases, with 6 bases of the junction left unmatched. The germline gives CDR1 SGHRS, CDR2 YFSETQ. The CDR3 reads CASRTGDLYEQYF. The DNA for the CDR3 is TGCGCCAGCAGAACAGGGGATTTATACGAGCAGTACTTC.

This clone was picked up one time. This chain joins TRBV9 and TRBJ2-6; tentatively, D is TRBD2 (5 bases). The V gene's germline CDR1 is SGDLS and CDR2 YYNGEE. V lost 3 bases, J lost 0 bases, and 28 bases lay in between. This CDR3 has 22 residues. The CDR3 DNA reads TGTGCCAGCAGCGCCAGCAGCGTAGCGAGGCGTCCGCCTTTCTCTGGGGCCAACGTCCTGACTTTC. It encodes CASSASSVARRPPFSGANVLTF.